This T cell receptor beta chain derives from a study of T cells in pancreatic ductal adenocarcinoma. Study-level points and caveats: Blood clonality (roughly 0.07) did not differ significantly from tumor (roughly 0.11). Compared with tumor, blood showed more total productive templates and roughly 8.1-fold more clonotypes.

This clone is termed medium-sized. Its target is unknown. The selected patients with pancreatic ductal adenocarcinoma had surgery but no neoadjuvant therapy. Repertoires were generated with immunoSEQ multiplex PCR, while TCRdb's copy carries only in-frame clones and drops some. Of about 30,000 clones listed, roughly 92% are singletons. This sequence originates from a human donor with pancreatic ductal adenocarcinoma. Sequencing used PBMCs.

CDR3 sequence (DNA): TGTGCCAGCAGCCCCGATGTAGCGGGAGCCGTGAGCAAAAACATTCAGTACTTC. Protein sequence: CASSPDVAGAVSKNIQYF. The rearrangement joins TRBV4-2 to TRBJ2-4; 9 bases are a match to TRBD2. This CDR3 comprises 18 residues. The germline V gene has CDR1 LGHNA and CDR2 YNFKEQ. Trimming at V came to 4 bases and at J to 3 bases, leaving 13 bases not matched to a gene.